The 11 T cell receptor beta chains given below trace back to one sample, sequenced in a study of blood T cells in healthy people across ages. A second PCR, run for 7 to 11 cycles, used a sample-barcoded 5' primer plus a J-beta primer mix. TCRdb re-analysed the 5' RACE reads in MiXCR, keeping a single row per CDR3 protein. Of about 830,000 distinct CDR3 sequences in the sample, around 62% were seen once. Sequences were obtained from blood. The receptors derive from a man aged 25 to 40 in good health.

The chain has TRBV5-6 and TRBJ2-1; 10 bases agree with TRBD1. The CDR3 is 12 amino acids. Germline loops: CDR1 SGHDT, CDR2 YYEEEE. V was pared by 3 bases and J by 9 bases, with 0 bases of the junction left unmatched. CDR3: CASSWTGGEQFF. The CDR3 nucleotides read TGTGCCAGCAGCTGGACAGGGGGTGAGCAGTTCTTC.

The rearrangement uses TRBV30 and TRBJ2-1, with TRBD1 identical over 8 bases. The CDR3 has 17 amino acids. The trim removed 3 bases at V and 1 base at J, leaving 11 bases unmatched. The V gene's germline CDR1 is GTSNPN and CDR2 SVGIG (reference sequence). CDR3 region: CAWSGQGGGASYNEQFF. The CDR3 DNA reads TGTGCCTGGAGCGGACAGGGCGGAGGTGCTTCCTACAATGAGCAGTTCTTC.

CDR3 sequence (DNA): TGTGCCAGCAGCTTAGGCGGGGGGGACTCAGATACGCAGTATTTT. It codes for CASSLGGGDSDTQYF. The gene calls are TRBV7-2 and TRBJ2-3, with 9 bases fitting TRBD2. The junction had 3 bases not matched to a gene; V was cut back by 1 base and J by 4 bases. The CDR3 is made up of 15 amino acids. Germline CDR1 and CDR2: SGHTA and FQGNSA.

The rearrangement uses TRBV5-8 and TRBJ2-5; weak D call: TRBD2 (6 bases). The last part of the DNA fits TRBJ2-7 better; the J call may be wrong. Germline-derived CDR1 and CDR2 are SGHTS and YDEGEE. The CDR3 is made up of 15 amino acids. The chain's CDR3 is CASSRSFGTDYEQYF. Here the CDR3 DNA reads TGTGCCAGCAGCCGTTCTTTTGGGACTGATTACGAGCAGTACTTC.

The genes are TRBV5-1 and TRBJ1-5; D gene ambiguous. Trimming shortened V by 0 bases and J by 5 bases, and 6 bases separated the two germline ends. The CDR3 extends over 13 amino acids. Germline CDR1 reads SGHRS; CDR2 reads YFSETQ. CDR3 in DNA: TGCGCCAGCAGCTTGGGGATCGATCAGCCCCAGCATTTT. Protein product: CASSLGIDQPQHF.

This clonotype was seen just once. The chain couples TRBV7-9 to TRBJ2-2; D may match TRBD1 or TRBD2 (6 bases each). Germline V lookup: CDR1 SEHNR, CDR2 FQNEAQ (reference sequence). V dropped 1 base and J dropped 2 bases, with 8 bases sitting between them. This CDR3 is 15 amino acids long. The chain's CDR3 is CASSLDGGNTGELFF. CDR3 nucleotides: TGTGCCAGCAGCTTAGACGGGGGCAACACCGGGGAGCTGTTTTTT.

The chain joins TRBV20-1 to TRBJ2-3, with 9 bases matching TRBD2. CDR1 and CDR2 from the germline V gene are DFQATT and SNEGSKA (reference sequence). The V segment lost 1 base and the J segment 2 bases; nucleotides outside the gene matches: 10. The CDR3 is 17 amino acids. CDR3 loop: CSARGTAREGSTDTQYF. Here the CDR3 DNA reads TGCAGTGCTAGAGGCACGGCGCGGGAGGGATCCACAGATACGCAGTATTTT.

The rearrangement joins TRBV12-3 or TRBV12-4 to TRBJ2-5; 9 bases are a match to TRBD1. The J call may be faulty, since TRBJ2-1 better matches the DNA end. This CDR3 contains 14 residues. CDR3 protein: CASSLGDRAETQFF. The CDR3 DNA reads as TGTGCCAGCAGTTTAGGGGACAGGGCTGAGACCCAGTTCTTC.

For this clonotype: Germline is not matched at one junction end, which may reflect a read error. The chain has TRBV14 and TRBJ2-1; perhaps TRBD1 as D (6 bases). The CDR3 extends over 14 amino acids. Germline-derived CDR1 and CDR2 are SGHDN and FVKESK. CDR3 nucleotides: TGTGCCTGCAGCCAAGTCCAGGGGCTCGATGAGCAGTTCTTC. This encodes CACSQVQGLDEQFF.

The chain is built from TRBV11-2 and TRBJ2-4, with 8 bases aligning to TRBD2. With the DNA end fitting TRBJ2-7 better, the J assignment may be wrong. CDR3 length: 15 amino acids. Germline V lookup: CDR1 SGHAT, CDR2 FQNNGV. In DNA form, the CDR3 reads TGTGCCAGCAGCTTAGTCCGGGGGGGCCGCCACGAGCAGTACTTC. Translated: CASSLVRGGRHEQYF.

The V gene is TRBV20-1, the J gene TRBJ2-3; D may be TRBD1 (6 bases). This CDR3 is 16 amino acids long. V lost 3 bases to trimming and J lost 2 bases, with 18 bases between them. CDR1 is DFQATT and CDR2 is SNEGSKA in the germline V gene (reference sequence). CDR3 region: CSASAVGRGNTDTQYF. The CDR3, as DNA: TGCAGTGCTAGTGCTGTGGGCAGGGGAAACACAGATACGCAGTATTTT.